This TCR beta chain was sequenced in a study of blood T cell repertoires in COVID-19. Authors' data handling: Amplifying reference gene primers gave estimates of nucleated cell counts. Sequenced by immunoSEQ multiplex PCR; TCRdb stores in-frame clones only, minus some. The V and J calls and clone size come from that table; D and trimming were worked out from the DNA. The table has about 240,000 clones, approximately 87% seen once. The clonotype comes from a man in his 60s with acute or convalescent COVID-19. The sequenced sample was peripheral blood.

The CDR3 spells CASSNGQVGAFF. CDR3 DNA sequence: TGTGCCAGCAGTAACGGCCAGGTTGGGGCTTTCTTT. V and J are TRBV6-2 or TRBV6-3 and TRBJ1-1; D not resolved. The V gene's germline CDR1 is MNHEY and CDR2 SVGEGT. The CDR3 has 12 amino acids. Trimming removed 5 bases at V and 11 bases at J, with 15 bases between.